Listed below are T cell receptor beta chains from one sample, sequenced in a study of radiotherapy plus CTLA-4 blockade in lung cancer. The table came from immunoSEQ multiplex PCR; TCRdb's copy has only in-frame clones and leaves some out. The table lists roughly 59,000 clones, 65% to 80% of them singletons. Sequencing used peripheral blood, obtained from a patient treated with radiotherapy plus ipilimumab. The receptors stem from a human donor with non-small cell lung cancer whose response to radiotherapy plus ipilimumab could not be evaluated. Both conserved end residues are part of each CDR3. A D gene is named only where the DNA matches it firmly. Clone size appears in some rows only: once, few, many, or a class for an expanded clone.

NA,TRBJ1-3,15,few,TRBV18,CASGETPYSGNTIYF,TGTGCCAGCGGCGAGACACCTTACTCTGGAAACACCATATATTTT
TRBD2,TRBJ2-5,16,few,TRBV27,CASSSHSGGAFGTQYF,TGTGCCAGCAGTTCGCATAGCGGGGGGGCCTTTGGGACCCAGTACTTC
NA,TRBJ1-2,15,NA,TRBV27,CASSGRPGQNYGYTF,TGTGCCAGCAGTGGCCGGCCAGGACAAAACTATGGCTACACCTTC
NA,TRBJ1-1,17,NA,TRBV7-9,CASSSTRGAQMNTEAFF,TGTGCCAGCAGCTCAACCAGGGGCGCCCAAATGAACACTGAAGCTTTCTTT
NA,TRBJ1-5,13,NA,TRBV6-6,CASRPAGGRPQHF,TGTGCCAGCAGGCCCGCGGGTGGGAGGCCCCAGCATTTT
NA,TRBJ1-6,14,medium-sized,TRBV6-5,CASSYNQGISPLHF,TGTGCCAGCAGTTATAACCAGGGGATCTCACCCCTCCACTTT
NA,TRBJ1-2,11,NA,TRBV20-1,CSGRRGYGYTF,TGCAGTGGGCGGCGAGGGTATGGCTACACCTTC
NA,TRBJ1-2,18,NA,TRBV7-3,CASSLGRDRGGPNYGYTF,TGTGCCAGCAGCCTAGGGAGGGACCGAGGAGGCCCTAACTATGGCTACACCTTC
NA,TRBJ2-5,13,NA,TRBV10-2,CASSEDGEETQYF,TGCGCCAGCAGTGAGGACGGGGAAGAGACCCAGTACTTC
TRBD2,TRBJ2-7,16,few,TRBV9,CASSATLAAHSYEQYF,TGTGCCAGCAGCGCCACACTAGCGGCCCACTCCTACGAGCAGTACTTC
NA,TRBJ1-2,12,few,TRBV28,CASSLEAGGYTF,TGTGCCAGCAGTTTAGAGGCGGGCGGCTACACCTTC